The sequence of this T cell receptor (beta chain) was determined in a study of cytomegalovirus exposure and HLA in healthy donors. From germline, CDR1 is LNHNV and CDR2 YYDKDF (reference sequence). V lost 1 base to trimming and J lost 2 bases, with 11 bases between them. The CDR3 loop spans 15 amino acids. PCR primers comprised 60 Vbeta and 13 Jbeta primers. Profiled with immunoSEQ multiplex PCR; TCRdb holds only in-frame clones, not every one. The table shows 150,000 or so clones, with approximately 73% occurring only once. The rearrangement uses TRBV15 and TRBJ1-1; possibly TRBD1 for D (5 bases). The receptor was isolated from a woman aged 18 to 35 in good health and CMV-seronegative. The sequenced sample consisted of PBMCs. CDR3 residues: CATSRVGGINTEAFF. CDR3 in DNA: TGTGCCACCAGCAGAGTGGGGGGGATAAACACTGAAGCTTTCTTT.